This T cell receptor (beta chain) stems from a study of T cells in Graves' hyperthyroidism and ophthalmopathy. Germline V gene sequence: CDR1 GTSNPN, CDR2 SVGIG (reference sequence). The CDR3 length is 14 residues. J gave up 9 bases and V 5 bases, and 10 bases lay outside the gene matches. Amplification yielded TCR beta CDR3 regions, with RNA transcripts as the source. Initially, a first-round RT-PCR of the TCR CDR3 employed the HTBI primer set. TCRdb itself ran the multiplex PCR reads through MiXCR, one entry per CDR3 protein. The sample lists nearly 600,000 distinct CDR3 sequences, roughly 13% occurring once. Lactation, pregnancy, other autoimmune disease or uncontrolled infection led to exclusion of patients.

This clonotype was sampled from a woman in her thirties with Graves' hyperthyroidism that later progressed to Graves' ophthalmopathy. The sequenced sample was blood. The V and J genes are TRBV30 and TRBJ2-1, with 10 bases that match TRBD2. The DNA for the CDR3 is TGTGCCTGGGACCTAGCGGGAGTGCGAGGTGAGCAGTTCTTC. Translation: CAWDLAGVRGEQFF.